This is a list of T cell receptor beta chains from one sample in a study of T cell repertoires in cytomegalovirus infection. One entry per CDR3 protein results from TCRdb running MiXCR on the reads. The repertoire has about 900,000 distinct CDR3 sequences, more than 25% of them found once; the top ten carry 11% to 15%. Their antigen targets remain unknown. The material sequenced was cultured CD8+ T cells from PBMCs, taken from culture after CMV antigen stimulation. These receptor sequences come from a human donor in good health (CMV status not recorded). Some clones in this sample may be carry-over from other donors' samples. Both conserved end residues are part of each CDR3. The D gene is left open where the match is weak. Some rows have no size entry. The others give once, few or many, or a class for an expanded clone.

J | size | D | V | DNA | CDR3
TRBJ1-4 | NA | TRBD1 | TRBV7-9 | TGTGCCAGCAGCGGAACAGGGGCGGGTGAAAAACTGTTTTTT | CASSGTGAGEKLFF
TRBJ1-5 | few | NA | TRBV4-2 | TGTGCCAGCAGTGAATTTGGGCACAAAAATCAGCCCCAGCATTTT | CASSEFGHKNQPQHF
TRBJ2-5 | many | NA | TRBV6-6 | TGTGCCAGCAGTTACTCTAAGACAATAGAGACCCAGTACTTC | CASSYSKTIETQYF
TRBJ2-7 | NA | NA | TRBV20-1 | TGCAGTGCTCCCCTAGGACAACTTATCGACTACGAGCAGTACTTC | CSAPLGQLIDYEQYF
TRBJ2-7 | NA | NA | TRBV19 | TGTGCCAGTAGTATCGTTTGGTACTCCTACGAGCAGTACTTC | CASSIVWYSYEQYF
TRBJ2-1 | NA | NA | TRBV12-3/TRBV12-4 | TGTGCCAGCAGTTCCTCCCCGGGGGGCGGTGAGCAGTTCTTC | CASSSSPGGGEQFF
TRBJ1-2 | few | TRBD1 | TRBV18 | TGTGCCAGCTCACCACCGACAGGGGGCGCACGGTATGGCTACACCTTC | CASSPPTGGARYGYTF
TRBJ2-7 | few | NA | TRBV14 | TGTGCCAGCAGCCAAGAGGTAGCGTGGTACGAGCAGTACTTC | CASSQEVAWYEQYF
TRBJ1-2 | few | NA | TRBV4-1 | TGCGCCAGCAGCCAAGCCCCGGGCCACTATGGCTACACCTTC | CASSQAPGHYGYTF
TRBJ2-2 | few | NA | TRBV20-1 | TGCAGTGCTAGAGATCGCATGGGGCTGCGCAACACCGGGGAGCTGTTTTTT | CSARDRMGLRNTGELFF
TRBJ2-1 | NA | TRBD1 | TRBV6-2/TRBV6-3 | TGTGCCAGCAGAGTCCGGGACAGGGGGTATAATGAGCAGTTCTTC | CASRVRDRGYNEQFF
TRBJ2-5 | many | NA | TRBV7-9 | TGTGCCAGCAGCTCAGGACGTTTGGGGGTAGAGACCCAGTACTTC | CASSSGRLGVETQYF